Listed below are T cell receptor beta chains from one sample, sequenced in a study of cytomegalovirus exposure and HLA in healthy donors. Only in-frame clones appear in the TCRdb table, and some are missing; sequencing was by immunoSEQ multiplex PCR. The table includes around 190,000 clones, 81% detected once. The specimen sequenced was PBMCs. These receptors were taken from a man aged 40-55 years in good health and CMV-seropositive. The CDR3 runs from the conserved cysteine through the conserved F or W. D genes are given only for firm matches.

d_call,v_call,j_call,cdr3_nt,cdr3_aa
NA,TRBV7-9,TRBJ2-1,TGTGCCAGCAGCTCAGTGACGGGTGTTGAGCAGTTCTTC,CASSSVTGVEQFF
NA,TRBV28,TRBJ2-7,TGTGCCAGCAGTTCGCTGGCGGACGGGAGAAACGAGCAGTACTTC,CASSSLADGRNEQYF
TRBD1,TRBV23-1,TRBJ1-2,TGCGCCAGCAGTCAACTTGGGACAGGGGTGGATAACTATGGCTACACCTTC,CASSQLGTGVDNYGYTF
NA,TRBV9,TRBJ2-3,TGTGCCAGCAGCCCCCTTCCCCTAGACTCAGATACGCAGTATTTT,CASSPLPLDSDTQYF
NA,TRBV1,TRBJ1-2,TGCACCAGCAGCCAAGGGCCCTACCGGGACAGGCGCCTTATTAACTATGGCTACACCTTC,CTSSQGPYRDRRLINYGYTF
NA,TRBV27,TRBJ1-2,TGTGCCAGCAGTCCCCGGGGGGGGCGGGGGGGCTACACCTTC,CASSPRGGRGGYTF
TRBD2,TRBV2,TRBJ2-7,TGTGCCTCCTCCCCCGGAGGCGGGGGGGCCTACGAGCAGTACTTC,CASSPGGGGAYEQYF
NA,TRBV5-6,TRBJ1-5,TGTGCCAGCAGTACAGGGCTAAGCAATCAGCCCCAGCATTTT,CASSTGLSNQPQHF
NA,TRBV5-5,TRBJ1-4,TGTGCCAGCAGCTTGGGTGGGGGAGGTGCAAAACTGTTTTTT,CASSLGGGGAKLFF
TRBD2,TRBV7-3,TRBJ2-1,TGTGCCAGCAGCTTAACGACTAGCGGGACCAATGAGCAGTTCTTC,CASSLTTSGTNEQFF
NA,TRBV29-1,TRBJ1-4,TGCAGCGTTGGAGGGTTCGGCGAAAAACTGTTTTTT,CSVGGFGEKLFF
NA,TRBV5-8,TRBJ2-2,TGTGCCAGCAGCTTTGAGGGCGGGGAGCTGTTTTTT,CASSFEGGELFF
NA,TRBV18,TRBJ1-1,TGTGCCAGCTCTGGGGGGGGCACTGAAGCTTTCTTT,CASSGGGTEAFF
TRBD2,TRBV2,TRBJ2-1,TGTGCCAGCAGTCAGACTAGCGGGGGGCTGGGGTCCTACAATGAGCAGTTCTTC,CASSQTSGGLGSYNEQFF